This T cell receptor beta chain was captured by sequencing in a study of blood T cell repertoires in COVID-19. Study at large: The United States, Italy and Spain were the sources of the acute and convalescent COVID-19 samples. In each case, the material was cDNA or gDNA derived from T cells, B-cell-depleted T cells, or PBMCs.

In germline, CDR1 is MNHNS, CDR2 SASEGT. The CDR3 is 15 residues long. J lost 5 bases, V lost 3 bases, and 4 bases had no gene match. This clone was detected only once. Source study methods: Scientists estimated how many nucleated cells there were by amplifying reference gene primers. Measured with immunoSEQ multiplex PCR; TCRdb has only the in-frame clones, and not every one. V and J calls and clone size follow that table, whereas D and trimming were derived from the DNA. This table holds nearly 350,000 clones, around four fifths found once. This chain links TRBV6-1 with TRBJ1-5; 10 bases are shared with TRBD1. The sample was peripheral blood. This sequence originates from a man aged 30 to 45 with active or convalescent COVID-19. DNA for the CDR3: TGTGCCAGCAGTGATGCGGACAGGGGGTATCAGCCCCAGCATTTT. Translating it yields CASSDADRGYQPQHF.